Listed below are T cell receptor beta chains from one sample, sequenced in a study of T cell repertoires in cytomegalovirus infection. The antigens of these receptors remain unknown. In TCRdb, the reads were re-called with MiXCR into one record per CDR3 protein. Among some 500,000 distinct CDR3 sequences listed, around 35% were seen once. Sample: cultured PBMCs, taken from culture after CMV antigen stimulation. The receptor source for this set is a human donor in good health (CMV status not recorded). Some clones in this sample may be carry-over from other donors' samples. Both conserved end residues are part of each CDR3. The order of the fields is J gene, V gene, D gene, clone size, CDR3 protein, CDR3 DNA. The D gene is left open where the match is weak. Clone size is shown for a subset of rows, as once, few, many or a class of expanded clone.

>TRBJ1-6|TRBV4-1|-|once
CASSQDRGRLNSPLHF
TGTGCCAGCAGCCAAGATCGGGGACGGCTTAATTCACCCCTCCACTTT
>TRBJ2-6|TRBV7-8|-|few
CASSHASGYGANVLTF
TGTGCCAGCAGCCACGCATCCGGGTACGGGGCCAACGTCCTGACTTTC
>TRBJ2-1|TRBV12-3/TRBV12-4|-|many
CASIFGTGSNEQFF
TGTGCCAGCATTTTTGGAACAGGGAGTAATGAGCAGTTCTTC
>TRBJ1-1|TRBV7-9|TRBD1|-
CASNLGAGGPLEAFF
TGTGCCAGCAACCTCGGGGCAGGGGGCCCTCTTGAAGCTTTCTTT
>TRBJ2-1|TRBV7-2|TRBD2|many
CASSRLAGVSVVQFF
TGTGCCAGCAGCAGACTAGCGGGAGTTTCGGTGGTGCAGTTCTTC
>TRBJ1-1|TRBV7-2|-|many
CASSLVGGNTEAFF
TGTGCCAGCAGCTTAGTGGGGGGGAACACTGAAGCTTTCTTT
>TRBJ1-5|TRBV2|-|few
CASSEGGAGQPQHF
TGTGCCAGCAGTGAGGGGGGGGCTGGGCAGCCCCAGCATTTT
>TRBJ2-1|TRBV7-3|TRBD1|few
CASSQRPPGQGRGQFF
TGTGCCAGCAGCCAAAGACCCCCGGGACAGGGTCGTGGACAGTTCTTC
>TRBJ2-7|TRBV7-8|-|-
CASSSRLGREQYF
TGTGCCAGCAGCTCCCGACTAGGAAGGGAGCAGTACTTC
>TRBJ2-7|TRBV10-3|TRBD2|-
CAIREGLAMTYEQYF
TGTGCCATCAGGGAGGGACTAGCGATGACCTACGAGCAGTACTTC
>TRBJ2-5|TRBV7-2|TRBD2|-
CASSPRGSGRARETQYF
TGTGCCAGCAGCCCGCGAGGTAGCGGGAGGGCTCGGGAGACCCAGTACTTC
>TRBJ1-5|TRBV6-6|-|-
CASSPERSQPQHF
TGTGCCAGCAGCCCCGAGCGAAGTCAGCCCCAGCATTTT
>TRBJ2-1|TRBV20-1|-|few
CSARAPRRAGIDEQFF
TGCAGTGCTAGAGCTCCAAGGAGGGCAGGAATAGATGAGCAGTTCTTC